This TCR beta chain was sequenced for a study of CD8 T cells in Susac syndrome. With random hexamers, roughly 0.45 to 1 ug RNA was reverse transcribed. An immunoSEQ multiplex PCR generated amplified TCR beta CDR3 products spanning 54 Vbeta and 13 Jbeta. TCRdb re-called the immunoSEQ multiplex PCR reads with MiXCR, one entry per CDR3 protein. The sample includes 150,000 to 200,000 distinct CDR3 sequences, around 94% of them seen just once. Sequencing targeted TCR beta in T cells from blood (CD8+ and CD4+). Controls comprised healthy donors matched for age and sex. While CD8+ and CD4+ T cells were isolated negatively, TEMRA cells were enriched by FACS. The CDR3 has 15 amino acids. CDR1 is DFQATT, CDR2 SNEGSKA, per germline (reference sequence). Trimming removed 0 bases at V and 2 bases at J, with 11 bases between.

The TCR comes from a human donor in good health. Material for sequencing was CD4+ T cells from PBMCs. The chain couples TRBV20-1 to TRBJ1-3; D perhaps matches TRBD1 (6 bases). The DNA for the CDR3 is TGCAGTGCTAGAGATCTTACAGGGCCTGGAAACACCATATATTTT. Translating gives CSARDLTGPGNTIYF.